This entry concerns a single T cell receptor beta chain. As handled by the study authors: Scientists estimated how many nucleated cells there were by amplifying reference gene primers. Measured with immunoSEQ multiplex PCR; TCRdb has only the in-frame clones, and not every one. The DNA gave D and trimming, while V, J and clone size come from that table. The data contain 300,000 or so clones, approximately 90% of them singletons. Cohort 3 donors counted as recovered after two negative PCRs, clearance, or resolved symptoms. The data were taken from a study of blood T cell repertoires in COVID-19. Looking at the study overall: The origin of the acute and convalescent COVID-19 samples was the United States, Italy and Spain.

The ends were cut back, 0 bases at V and 4 bases at J, with 7 bases in the middle. This CDR3 comprises 14 residues. Germline CDR1 KGHSH, CDR2 LQKENI. The sample comprised PBMCs or T cells enriched from blood (not recorded which). This clonotype was sampled from a woman in her twenties or thirties who had recovered from COVID-19. This chain joins TRBV18 and TRBJ1-5; unclear D gene. In DNA, the CDR3 is TGTGCCAGCTCACCACCCCAGGTTAATCAGCCCCAGCATTTT. This gives the protein CASSPPQVNQPQHF.